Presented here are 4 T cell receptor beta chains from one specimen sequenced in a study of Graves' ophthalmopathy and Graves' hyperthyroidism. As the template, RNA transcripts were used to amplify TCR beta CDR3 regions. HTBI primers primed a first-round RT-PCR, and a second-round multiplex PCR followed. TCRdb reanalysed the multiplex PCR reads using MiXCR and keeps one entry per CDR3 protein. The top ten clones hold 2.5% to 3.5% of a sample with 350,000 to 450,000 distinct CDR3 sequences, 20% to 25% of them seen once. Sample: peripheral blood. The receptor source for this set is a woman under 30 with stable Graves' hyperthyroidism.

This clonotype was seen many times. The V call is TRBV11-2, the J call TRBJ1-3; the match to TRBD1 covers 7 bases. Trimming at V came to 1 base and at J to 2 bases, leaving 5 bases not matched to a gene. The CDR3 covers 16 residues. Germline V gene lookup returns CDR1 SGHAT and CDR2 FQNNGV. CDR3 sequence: CASSLGLGTAGNTIYF. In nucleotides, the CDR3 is TGTGCCAGCAGCTTAGGACTAGGGACAGCTGGAAACACCATATATTTT.

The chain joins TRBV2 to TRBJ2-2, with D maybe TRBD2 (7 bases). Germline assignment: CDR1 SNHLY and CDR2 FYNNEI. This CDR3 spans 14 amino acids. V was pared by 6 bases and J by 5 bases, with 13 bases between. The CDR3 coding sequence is TGTGCCAGCAGGGAGGGGGAGGGGACCGGGGAGCTGTTTTTT. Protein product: CASREGEGTGELFF. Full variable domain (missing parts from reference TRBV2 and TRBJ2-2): EPEVTQTPSHQVTQMGQEVILRCVPISNHLYFYWYRQILGQKVEFLVSFYNNEISEKSEIFDDQFSVERPDGSNFTLKIRSTKLEDSAMYFCASREGEGTGELFFGEGSRLTVL.

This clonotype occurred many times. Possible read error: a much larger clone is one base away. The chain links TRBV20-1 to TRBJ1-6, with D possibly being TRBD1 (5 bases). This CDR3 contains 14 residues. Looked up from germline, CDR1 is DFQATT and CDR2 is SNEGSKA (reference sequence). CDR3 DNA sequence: TGCAGTGCTAGAGAGGGCAGGGTCGGTTCACACCTCCACTTT. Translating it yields CSAREGRVGSHLHF.

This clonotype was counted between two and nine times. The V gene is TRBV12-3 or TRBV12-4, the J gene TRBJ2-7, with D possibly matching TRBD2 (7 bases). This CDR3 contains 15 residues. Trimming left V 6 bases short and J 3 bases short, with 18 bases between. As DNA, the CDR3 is TGTGCCAGCAGCCCCGGGGGGCAGGGCCGCTACGAGCAGTACTTC. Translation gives CASSPGGQGRYEQYF.